This TCR beta chain appears in the sequencing data of a study of glioma-infiltrating T cells. Whole-study results and caveats: Tissue and blood shared very few CDR3 sequences. Gliomas, especially low-grade, showed above-expected tissue-blood divergence; non-neoplastic patients showed below.

TCR alpha and beta CDR3 regions were amplified from RNA using iRepertoire nested multiplex PCR. TCRdb reprocessed the multiplex PCR reads with MiXCR, giving one entry per CDR3 protein. Here the sample spans over 90,000 distinct CDR3 sequences, around 28% being singletons. This clonotype was recorded a few times. What it binds is not known. This CDR3 spans 15 amino acids. V gave up 5 bases and J gave up 0 bases, with 13 bases separating them. The germline CDR1 and CDR2 sequences are SEHNR and FQNEAQ (reference sequence). The gene calls are TRBV7-9 and TRBJ2-5; TRBD2 is a possible D gene (7 bases). This clonotype was obtained from a human donor with low-grade glioma or glioblastoma, undergoing nonglioma brain surgery, or in good health (not recorded which). The specimen sequenced was glioma tissue, nonneoplastic brain tissue, or PBMCs (not recorded which). The CDR3 region has the DNA TGTGCCAGCAGCCAAGTAGGGGGGGACCAAGAGACCCAGTACTTC. The encoded protein is CASSQVGGDQETQYF.